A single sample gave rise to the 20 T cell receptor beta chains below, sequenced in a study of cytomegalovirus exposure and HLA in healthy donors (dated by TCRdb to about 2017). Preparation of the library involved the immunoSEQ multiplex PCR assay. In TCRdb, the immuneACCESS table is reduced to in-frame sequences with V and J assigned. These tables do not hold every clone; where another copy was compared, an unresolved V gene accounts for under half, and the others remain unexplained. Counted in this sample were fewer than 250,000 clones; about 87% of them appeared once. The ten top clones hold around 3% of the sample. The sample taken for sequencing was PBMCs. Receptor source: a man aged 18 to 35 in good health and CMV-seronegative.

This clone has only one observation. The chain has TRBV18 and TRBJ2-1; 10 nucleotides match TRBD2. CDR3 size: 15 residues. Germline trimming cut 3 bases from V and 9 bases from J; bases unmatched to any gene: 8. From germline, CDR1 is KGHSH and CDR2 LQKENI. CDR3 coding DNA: TGTGCCAGCTCACCTACTCTAGCGGGAGAAGGTGAGCAGTTCTTC. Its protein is CASSPTLAGEGEQFF.

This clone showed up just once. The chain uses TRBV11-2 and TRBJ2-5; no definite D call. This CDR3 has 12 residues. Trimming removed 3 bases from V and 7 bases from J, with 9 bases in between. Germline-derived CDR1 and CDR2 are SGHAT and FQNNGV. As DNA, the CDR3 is TGTGCCAGCAGCTTGCCCTCCGGGACCCAGTACTTC. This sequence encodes CASSLPSGTQYF.

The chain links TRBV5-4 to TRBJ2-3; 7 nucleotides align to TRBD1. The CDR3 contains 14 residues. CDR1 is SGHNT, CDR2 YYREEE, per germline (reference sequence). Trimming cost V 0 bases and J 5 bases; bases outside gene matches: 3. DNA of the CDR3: TGTGCCAGCAGCTTGGCCGGGGACAGAGATACGCAGTATTTT. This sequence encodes CASSLAGDRDTQYF.

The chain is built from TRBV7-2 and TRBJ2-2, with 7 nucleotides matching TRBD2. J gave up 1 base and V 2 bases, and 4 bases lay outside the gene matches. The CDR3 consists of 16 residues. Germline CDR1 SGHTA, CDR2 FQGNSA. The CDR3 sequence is CASSLSGGGNTGELFF. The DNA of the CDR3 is TGTGCCAGCAGCTTATCCGGCGGGGGGAACACCGGGGAGCTGTTTTTT.

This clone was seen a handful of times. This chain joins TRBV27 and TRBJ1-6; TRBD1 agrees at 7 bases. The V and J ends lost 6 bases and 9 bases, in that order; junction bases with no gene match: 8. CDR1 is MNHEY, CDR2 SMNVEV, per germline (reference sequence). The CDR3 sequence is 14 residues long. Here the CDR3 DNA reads TGTGCCAGCAGGCAGACAGGGCCTGCTTCACCCCTCCACTTT. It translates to CASRQTGPASPLHF.

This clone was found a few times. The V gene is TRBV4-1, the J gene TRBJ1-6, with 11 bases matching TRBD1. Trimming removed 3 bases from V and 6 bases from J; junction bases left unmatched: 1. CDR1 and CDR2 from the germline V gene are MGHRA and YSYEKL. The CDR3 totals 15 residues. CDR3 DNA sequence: TGCGCCAGCAGCCACGGGACAGGGGGTAATTCACCCCTCCACTTT. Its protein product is CASSHGTGGNSPLHF.

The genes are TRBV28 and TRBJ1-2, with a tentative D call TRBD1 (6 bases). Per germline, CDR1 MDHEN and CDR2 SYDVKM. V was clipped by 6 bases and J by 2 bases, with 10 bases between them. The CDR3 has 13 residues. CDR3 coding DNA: TGTGCCAGCAGATCCGGGACAAACTATGGCTACACCTTC. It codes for CASRSGTNYGYTF.

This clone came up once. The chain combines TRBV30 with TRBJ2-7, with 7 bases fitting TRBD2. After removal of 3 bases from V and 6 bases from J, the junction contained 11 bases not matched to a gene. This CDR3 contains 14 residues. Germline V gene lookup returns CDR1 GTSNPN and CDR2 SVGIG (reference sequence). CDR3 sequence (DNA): TGTGCCTGGAGCGACCTAGGGTGGGGGGGCGAGCAGTACTTC. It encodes CAWSDLGWGGEQYF.

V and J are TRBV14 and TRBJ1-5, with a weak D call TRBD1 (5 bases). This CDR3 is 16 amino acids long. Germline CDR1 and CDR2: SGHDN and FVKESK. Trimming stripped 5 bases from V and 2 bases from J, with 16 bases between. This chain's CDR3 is CASSSGRGVGNQPQHF. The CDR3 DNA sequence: TGTGCCAGCAGCTCCGGTAGGGGCGTCGGCAATCAGCCCCAGCATTTT. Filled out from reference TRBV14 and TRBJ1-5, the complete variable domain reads EAGVTQFPSHSVIEKGQTVTLRCDPISGHDNLYWYRRVMGKEIKFLLHFVKESKQDESGMPNNRFLAERTGGTYSTLKVQPAELEDSGVYFCASSSGRGVGNQPQHFGDGTRLSIL.

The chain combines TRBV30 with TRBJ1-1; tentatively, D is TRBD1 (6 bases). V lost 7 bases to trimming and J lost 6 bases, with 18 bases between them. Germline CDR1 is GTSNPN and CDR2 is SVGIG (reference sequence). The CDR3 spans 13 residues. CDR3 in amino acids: CAFRVGRGAEAFF. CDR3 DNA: TGTGCCTTTAGGGTTGGGAGGGGGGCTGAAGCTTTCTTT.

Here the CDR3 DNA reads TGTGCCAGCAGCCAAAGCAGGGGTCCCTACAATGAGCAGTTCTTC. This codes for CASSQSRGPYNEQFF. V gene TRBV14 combines with J gene TRBJ2-1, with D perhaps TRBD1 (6 bases). The CDR3 sequence is 15 residues long. V lost 2 bases and J lost 2, with 10 bases in between. The germline gives CDR1 SGHDN, CDR2 FVKESK.

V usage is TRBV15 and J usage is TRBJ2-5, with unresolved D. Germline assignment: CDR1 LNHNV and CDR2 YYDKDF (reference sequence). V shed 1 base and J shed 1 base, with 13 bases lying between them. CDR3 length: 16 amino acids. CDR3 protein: CATSRGFASLQETQYF. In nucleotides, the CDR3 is TGTGCCACCAGCAGAGGTTTTGCGTCTCTCCAAGAGACCCAGTACTTC. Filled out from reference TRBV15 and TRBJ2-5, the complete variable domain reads DAMVIQNPRYQVTQFGKPVTLSCSQTLNHNVMYWYQQKSSQAPKLLFHYYDKDFNNEADTPDNFQSRRPNTSFCFLDIRSPGLGDTAMYLCATSRGFASLQETQYFGPGTRLLVL.

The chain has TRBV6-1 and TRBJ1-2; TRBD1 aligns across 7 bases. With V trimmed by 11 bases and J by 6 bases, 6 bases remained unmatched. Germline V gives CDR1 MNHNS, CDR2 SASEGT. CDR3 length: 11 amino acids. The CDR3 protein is CAARTGHGYTF. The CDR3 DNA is TGTGCCGCGAGGACAGGCCATGGCTACACCTTC.

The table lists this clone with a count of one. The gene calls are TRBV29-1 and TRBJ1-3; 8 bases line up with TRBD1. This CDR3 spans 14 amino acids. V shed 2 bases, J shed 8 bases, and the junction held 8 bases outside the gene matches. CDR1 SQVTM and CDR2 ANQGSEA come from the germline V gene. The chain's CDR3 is CSVENRQGLDTIYF. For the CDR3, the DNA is TGCAGCGTTGAAAATCGACAGGGGCTAGACACCATATATTTT.

Written as DNA, the CDR3 is TGTGCCACCACGCTCTCCGGGACAGCCTACGAGCAGTACTTC. It is translated as CATTLSGTAYEQYF. This chain links TRBV15 with TRBJ2-7; 7 nucleotides line up with TRBD1. This CDR3 has 14 amino acids. J gave up 2 bases and V 7 bases, and 8 bases lay outside the gene matches. Germline-derived CDR1 and CDR2 are LNHNV and YYDKDF (reference sequence).

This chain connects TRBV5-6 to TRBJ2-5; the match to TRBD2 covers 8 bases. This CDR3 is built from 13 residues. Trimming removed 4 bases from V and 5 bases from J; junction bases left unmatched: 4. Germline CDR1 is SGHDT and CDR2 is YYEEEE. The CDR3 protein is CASSRGGRETQYF. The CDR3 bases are TGTGCCAGCAGCCGGGGGGGCCGTGAGACCCAGTACTTC.

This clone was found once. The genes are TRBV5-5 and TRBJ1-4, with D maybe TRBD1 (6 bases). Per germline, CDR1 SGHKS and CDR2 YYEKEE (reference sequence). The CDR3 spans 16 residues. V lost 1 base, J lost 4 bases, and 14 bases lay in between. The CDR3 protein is CASSLSGQGFNEKLFF. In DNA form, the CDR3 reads TGTGCCAGCAGCTTGTCGGGCCAGGGGTTTAATGAAAAACTGTTTTTT.

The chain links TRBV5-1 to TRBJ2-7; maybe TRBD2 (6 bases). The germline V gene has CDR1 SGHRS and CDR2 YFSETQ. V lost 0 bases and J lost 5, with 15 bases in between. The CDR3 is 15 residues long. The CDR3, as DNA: TGCGCCAGCAGCTTGGGCGGGACGGGAGTGAACGAGCAGTACTTC. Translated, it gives CASSLGGTGVNEQYF. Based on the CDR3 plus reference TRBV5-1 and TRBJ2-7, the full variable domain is KAGVTQTPRYLIKTRGQQVTLSCSPISGHRSVSWYQQTPGQGLQFLFEYFSETQRNKGNFPGRFSGRQFSNSRSEMNVSTLELGDSALYLCASSLGGTGVNEQYFGPGTRLTVT.

The CDR3 region has the DNA TGTGCCAGCAGCCAAGATACTAGCTCTGGGGTACAGACCCAGTACTTC. Protein: CASSQDTSSGVQTQYF. The gene calls are TRBV4-2 and TRBJ2-5; maybe TRBD2 (6 bases). CDR1 is LGHNA, CDR2 YNFKEQ, per germline. The CDR3 covers 16 residues. V lost 0 bases to trimming and J lost 6 bases, with 17 bases between them.

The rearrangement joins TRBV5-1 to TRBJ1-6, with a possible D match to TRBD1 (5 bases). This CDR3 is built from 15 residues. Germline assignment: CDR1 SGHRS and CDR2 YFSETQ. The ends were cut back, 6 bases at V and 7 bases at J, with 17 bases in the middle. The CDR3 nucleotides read TGCGCCAGCACGCCGGACGGGGGAATGAATTCACCCCTCCACTTT. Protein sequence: CASTPDGGMNSPLHF.